The 12 T cell receptor beta chains below all came from one sample that was sequenced in a study of blood T cell repertoires in COVID-19. Generated by immunoSEQ multiplex PCR, the TCRdb table keeps only in-frame clones and is missing some. The sample consists of around 180,000 clones, approximately 91% of them appearing once. The sequencing sample was made of peripheral blood. The receptors come from a man in his 70s with active or convalescent COVID-19.

The chain recombines TRBV10-3 with TRBJ2-1; tentatively, D is TRBD2 (6 bases). The CDR3 has 16 residues. Trimming removed 6 bases at V and 7 bases at J, with 22 bases between. The germline CDR1 and CDR2 sequences are ENHRY and SYGVKD. The CDR3 reads CAISELSKGLTNEQFF. The CDR3 DNA sequence: TGTGCCATCAGCGAACTGAGTAAGGGACTCACGAATGAGCAGTTCTTC.

The chain combines TRBV7-2 with TRBJ2-7; D is perhaps TRBD1 (6 bases). V gave up 6 bases and J gave up 2 bases, with 14 bases separating them. The CDR3 totals 14 residues. CDR1 and CDR2 (germline): SGHTA, FQGNSA. CDR3 sequence: CASRKTGATYEQYF. The CDR3, as DNA: TGTGCCAGCAGGAAGACAGGCGCAACCTACGAGCAGTACTTC.

This chain uses TRBV2 with TRBJ2-2; 8 bases line up with TRBD2. Germline CDR1 reads SNHLY; CDR2 reads FYNNEI. The J segment lost 5 bases and the V segment lost 5 bases, leaving 10 bases of the junction unmatched. This CDR3 region has 16 residues. The chain's CDR3 is CASSYVGLVKTGELFF. CDR3 DNA sequence: TGTGCCAGCAGTTATGTGGGACTAGTAAAAACCGGGGAGCTGTTTTTT.

In its sample, this clone was seen once. The chain joins TRBV4-1 to TRBJ1-5; 7 bases agree with TRBD1. J was trimmed by 3 bases and V by 1 base; bases with no gene match: 15. This CDR3 comprises 19 residues. CDR1 and CDR2 (germline): MGHRA, YSYEKL. The CDR3 nucleotides read TGCGCCAGCAGCCAAGGAGGTACGGGACAGCGTATACTCAATCAGCCCCAGCATTTT. Its protein is CASSQGGTGQRILNQPQHF.

The V gene is TRBV28, the J gene TRBJ2-5; 13 bases align to TRBD2. Germline lookup yields CDR1 MDHEN and CDR2 SYDVKM. The CDR3 totals 15 residues. The V and J ends lost 6 bases and 4 bases, in that order; junction bases with no gene match: 5. CDR3 in DNA: TGTGCCAGCAGAAGACTAGCGGGGGGTGGAGAGACCCAGTACTTC. Amino acids: CASRRLAGGGETQYF.

This chain uses TRBV4-1 with TRBJ1-2, with 8 positions matching TRBD1. This CDR3 has 15 residues. Losses at the gene ends were 4 bases for V and 1 base for J; bases not matched to a gene: 5. Germline CDR1 and CDR2: MGHRA and YSYEKL. The CDR3, as DNA: TGCGCCAGCAGCCCGGACAGGGCCCTTAACTATGGCTACACCTTC. Protein sequence: CASSPDRALNYGYTF.

The V and J genes are TRBV7-9 and TRBJ2-5; possible D gene TRBD2, 5 bases. This CDR3 region has 14 residues. Trimming stripped 3 bases from V and 1 base from J, with 9 bases between. Germline V CDR1 and CDR2: SEHNR, FQNEAQ (reference sequence). The CDR3 protein is CASSFEGSQETQYF. DNA for the CDR3: TGTGCCAGCAGCTTTGAGGGTTCCCAAGAGACCCAGTACTTC.

V gene TRBV28 combines with J gene TRBJ2-7; D is perhaps TRBD2 (5 bases). Germline V gene sequence: CDR1 MDHEN, CDR2 SYDVKM. Trimming shortened V by 8 bases and J by 4 bases, and 21 bases separated the two germline ends. The CDR3 covers 15 residues. The CDR3 DNA reads TGTGCCAGCCATGAGGGTCGAGGGAACCTGTACGAGCAGTACTTC. Translation gives CASHEGRGNLYEQYF.

J is TRBJ1-2 and V is TRBV7-9; TRBD1 is a possible D gene (5 bases). V shed 10 bases and J shed 0 bases, with 18 bases lying between them. The CDR3 totals 15 residues. CDR1 and CDR2 from the germline V gene are SEHNR and FQNEAQ (reference sequence). The CDR3 loop reads CATPRENLTNYGYTF. The CDR3 DNA sequence: TGTGCCACTCCCAGGGAAAACCTAACTAACTATGGCTACACCTTC.

The CDR3 region is CASGVSGELFF. The CDR3 nucleotides are TGTGCCAGCGGAGTTTCCGGGGAGCTGTTTTTT. The chain carries TRBV7-8 and TRBJ2-2; D is unresolved. Germline V lookup: CDR1 SGHVS, CDR2 FQNEAQ. The CDR3 is 11 residues long. Trimming shortened V by 8 bases and J by 6 bases, and 7 bases separated the two germline ends. Supplemented by reference TRBV7-8 and TRBJ2-2, the full variable domain reads GAGVSQSPRYKVAKRGQDVALRCDPISGHVSLFWYQQALGQGPEFLTYFQNEAQLDKSGLPSDRFFAERPEGSVSTLKIQRTQQEDSAVYLCASGVSGELFFGEGSRLTVL.

This rearrangement joins TRBV4-1 to TRBJ1-6; 7 bases fit TRBD1. This CDR3 is built from 15 residues. The germline CDR1 and CDR2 sequences are MGHRA and YSYEKL. Unmatched junction bases numbered 2, after V lost 0 bases and J lost 6 bases. CDR3 DNA sequence: TGCGCCAGCAGCCAAGAGGGGACAGTTAATTCACCCCTCCACTTT. Residues: CASSQEGTVNSPLHF.

This chain's CDR3 is CASSFFGDNYGYTF. In nucleotides, the CDR3 is TGTGCCAGCAGTTTTTTCGGGGATAACTATGGCTACACCTTC. This chain joins TRBV27 and TRBJ1-2; D unclear. CDR1 MNHEY and CDR2 SMNVEV come from the germline V gene (reference sequence). The length of the CDR3 is 14 residues. The germline V and J ends were trimmed by 3 bases and 1 base, with 9 bases remaining between them.